Shown below are 11 T cell receptor beta chains from a single sample sequenced in a study of cytomegalovirus exposure and HLA in healthy donors. The PCR employed 60 Vbeta primers together with 13 Jbeta primers. Data came from immunoSEQ multiplex PCR; TCRdb stores just in-frame clones and leaves some out. The table includes around 130,000 clones, around 81% detected once. Sequenced: PBMCs. Every receptor here comes from a woman in her thirties or forties in good health and CMV-seronegative.

This rearrangement joins TRBV4-3 to TRBJ1-4, with 9 bases fitting TRBD1. This CDR3 is built from 16 residues. CDR1 LGHNA and CDR2 YSLEER come from the germline V gene. V shed 3 bases and J 5 bases; nucleotides not matched to a gene: 7. CDR3 in DNA: TGCGCCAGCAGCCAGGAGACCGGGACAGGGAATGAAAAACTGTTTTTT. Translating gives CASSQETGTGNEKLFF.

The chain carries TRBV19 and TRBJ1-5; maybe TRBD1 (6 bases). The V and J ends lost 6 bases and 0 bases respectively, with 24 bases between them. CDR1 and CDR2 from the germline V gene are LNHDA and SQIVND (reference sequence). This CDR3 is 19 amino acids long. The CDR3 loop reads CASRTLRGAVGYSNQPQHF. The CDR3 DNA follows: TGTGCCAGTAGGACCCTTCGGGGGGCCGTAGGATATAGCAATCAGCCCCAGCATTTT.

The chain links TRBV25-1 to TRBJ2-1; TRBD2 agrees at 15 bases. The V gene end was trimmed by 5 bases and the J gene end by 7 bases; junction bases not matched to a gene: 12. This CDR3 has 18 amino acids. In germline, CDR1 is MGHDK, CDR2 SYGVNS. CDR3 sequence (DNA): TGTGCCAGCAGTCGGACTAGCGGGAGGGCCGAACTCAATAATGAGCAGTTCTTC. Its protein product is CASSRTSGRAELNNEQFF.

The V call is TRBV27, the J call TRBJ2-1, with D tentatively TRBD2 (7 bases). V was shortened by 8 bases and J by 1 base, with 12 bases between the two germline ends. The CDR3 has 14 residues. Germline V gene data show CDR1 as MNHEY and CDR2 as SMNVEV (reference sequence). This CDR3 is CASGGGGSYNEQFF. CDR3 nucleotides: TGTGCCAGCGGAGGGGGGGGTTCCTACAATGAGCAGTTCTTC.

V and J are TRBV11-2 and TRBJ1-4; D is perhaps TRBD1 (5 bases). The ends were cut back, 1 base at V and 1 base at J, with 10 bases in the middle. From germline, CDR1 is SGHAT and CDR2 FQNNGV. The CDR3 consists of 16 residues. The CDR3 protein is CASSLGQGGTNEKLFF. CDR3 DNA: TGTGCCAGCAGCTTAGGGCAGGGTGGAACTAATGAAAAACTGTTTTTT.

This clone appeared a few times. The chain links TRBV4-1 to TRBJ2-2; TRBD2 matches at 7 bases. The CDR3 consists of 15 residues. Germline V gene sequence: CDR1 MGHRA, CDR2 YSYEKL. Trimming at V came to 0 bases and at J to 8 bases, leaving 6 bases not matched to a gene. CDR3 region: CASSQEPSGKGELFF. In nucleotides, the CDR3 is TGCGCCAGCAGCCAAGAACCCAGCGGGAAGGGGGAGCTGTTTTTT.

This clone has a handful of counts. The V and J genes are TRBV7-9 and TRBJ1-1; D is possibly TRBD1 (5 bases). CDR1 is SEHNR, CDR2 FQNEAQ, per germline (reference sequence). The CDR3 is 19 residues long. CDR3 sequence: CVGGWRGMGYAGLDTEAFF. In nucleotides, the CDR3 is TGTGTCGGGGGATGGCGGGGTATGGGTTACGCAGGGCTGGACACTGAAGCTTTCTTT.

V is TRBV18 and J is TRBJ1-4; 7 bases map to TRBD1. The CDR3 covers 15 residues. The germline V gene has CDR1 KGHSH and CDR2 LQKENI. V shed 4 bases, J shed 7 bases, and the junction held 9 bases outside the gene matches. This chain's CDR3 is CASSLNSGGSEKLFF. In nucleotides, the CDR3 is TGTGCCAGCTCACTAAACTCAGGGGGAAGTGAAAAACTGTTTTTT.

This sequence joins TRBV12-1 and TRBJ2-7; the table's D call, TRBD2, has no DNA check behind it. TRBV12-1 is shown as a pseudogene. CDR3 length: 13 amino acids. For the CDR3, the DNA is TGTGCCAGCAGCTCTACTAGATCACAGGAGCAGTACTTC. Translating gives CASSSTRSQEQYF.

This chain links TRBV10-3 with TRBJ1-1; 8 positions match TRBD1. CDR3 length: 15 amino acids. CDR1 is ENHRY and CDR2 is SYGVKD in the germline V gene. With V trimmed by 6 bases and J by 0 bases, 6 bases remained unmatched. CDR3 in DNA: TGTGCCATCAGGGGACAGGACAATATGAACACTGAAGCTTTCTTT. Protein sequence: CAIRGQDNMNTEAFF.

This clone appeared once. The chain couples TRBV7-8 to TRBJ2-7; possibly TRBD1 for D (5 bases). The CDR3 extends over 12 amino acids. Germline assignment: CDR1 SGHVS and CDR2 FQNEAQ. Trimming pared 6 bases from V and 1 base from J, leaving 7 bases between. The CDR3 nucleotides read TGTGCCAGCAGTCAGGGATCCTACGAGCAGTACTTC. It codes for CASSQGSYEQYF.